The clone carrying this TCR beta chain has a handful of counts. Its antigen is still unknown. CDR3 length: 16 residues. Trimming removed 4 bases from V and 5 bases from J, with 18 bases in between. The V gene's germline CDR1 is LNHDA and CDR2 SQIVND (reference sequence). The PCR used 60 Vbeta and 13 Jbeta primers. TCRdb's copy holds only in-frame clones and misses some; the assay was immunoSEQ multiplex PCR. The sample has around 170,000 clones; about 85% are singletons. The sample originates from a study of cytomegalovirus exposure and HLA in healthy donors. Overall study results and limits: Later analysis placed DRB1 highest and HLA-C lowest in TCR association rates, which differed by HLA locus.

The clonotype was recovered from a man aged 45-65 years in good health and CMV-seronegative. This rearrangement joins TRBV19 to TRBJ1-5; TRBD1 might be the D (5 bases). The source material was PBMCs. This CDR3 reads CASSTNGRVGHQPQHF. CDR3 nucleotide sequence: TGTGCCAGTAGTACAAACGGTCGGGTGGGGCATCAGCCCCAGCATTTT.